This entry describes one TCR beta chain. The beta constant-region primer was an equimolar mix of two oligonucleotides covering TRBC1 and TRBC2. The ligated cDNA underwent four PCR rounds using SP2 and nested alpha and beta constant-region primers. Via MiXCR, TCRdb re-called the UMI-ligation and nested PCR reads, giving one row per CDR3 protein. Counted here are thousands of distinct CDR3 sequences, under 30% occurring once; the ten biggest clones make up around three fifths. This entry comes from a study of naive and memory T cell subsets. Input material: CD8+ TEMRA cells from blood. Subset here: effector memory re-expressing CD45RA, CD45RA+ CD27-. The source is a human donor in good health.

CDR3 bases: TGTGCCAGCAGCCAAGTCATGTGGGGCAAAAACATTCAGTACTTC. Protein: CASSQVMWGKNIQYF. The chain combines TRBV3-1 with TRBJ2-4; D gene ambiguous. Trimming cost V 1 base and J 3 bases, with 10 bases left between them. CDR1 LGHDT and CDR2 YNNKEL come from the germline V gene (reference sequence). This CDR3 region has 15 residues.